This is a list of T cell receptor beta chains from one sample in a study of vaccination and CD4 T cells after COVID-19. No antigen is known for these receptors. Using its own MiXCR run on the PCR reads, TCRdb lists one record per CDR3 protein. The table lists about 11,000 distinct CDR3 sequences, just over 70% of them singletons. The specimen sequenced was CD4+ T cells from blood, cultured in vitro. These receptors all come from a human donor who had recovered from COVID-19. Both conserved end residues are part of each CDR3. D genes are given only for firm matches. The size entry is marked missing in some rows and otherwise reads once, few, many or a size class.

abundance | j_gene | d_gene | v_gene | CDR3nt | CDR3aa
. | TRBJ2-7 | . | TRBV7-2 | TGTGCCAGCAGCTCCTGGGCCGGGCCCCCTTACGAGCAGTACTTC | CASSSWAGPPYEQYF
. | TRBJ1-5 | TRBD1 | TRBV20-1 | TGCAGAGCCGGGACAGGGGGCAATCAGCCCCAGCATTTT | CRAGTGGNQPQHF
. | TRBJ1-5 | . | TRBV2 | TGTGCCAGCAGTGATCAGGGTGGGCAGCCCCAGCATTTT | CASSDQGGQPQHF
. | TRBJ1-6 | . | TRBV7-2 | TGTGCCAGCAGGGGGGGGGTGGGTAATTCACCCCTCCACTTT | CASRGGVGNSPLHF
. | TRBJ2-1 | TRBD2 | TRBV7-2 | TGTGCCAGCAGCTCCCGACTAGCGGGAGGGCGGAATGAGCAGTTCTTC | CASSSRLAGGRNEQFF
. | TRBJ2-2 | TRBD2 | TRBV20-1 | TGCAGTGCTCCTATCCTCCGGGAGGGGGCCGGGGAGCTGTTTTTT | CSAPILREGAGELFF
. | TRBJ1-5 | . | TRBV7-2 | TGTGCCAGCAGCCGGGCAGGGGAGATCAATCAGCCCCAGCATTTT | CASSRAGEINQPQHF
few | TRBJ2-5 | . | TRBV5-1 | TGCGCCAGCAGCTTGGGGGCAGACCAAGAGACCCAGTACTTC | CASSLGADQETQYF
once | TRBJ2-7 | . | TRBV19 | TGTGCCAGTAAAGGTGGAGTAGACGAGCAGTACTTC | CASKGGVDEQYF
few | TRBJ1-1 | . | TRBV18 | TGTGCCAGCTCCCTCTTAAAGGGGCGGACAGCCGAAGCTTTCTTT | CASSLLKGRTAEAFF
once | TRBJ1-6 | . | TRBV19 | TGTGCCAGTACCCCTACGTGGGGCAATTCACCCCTCCACTTT | CASTPTWGNSPLHF
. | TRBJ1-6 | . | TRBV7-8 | TGTGCCAGCAGCCTACAGAGGGGTGATAATTCACCCCTCCACTTT | CASSLQRGDNSPLHF
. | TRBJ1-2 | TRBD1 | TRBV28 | TGTGCCAGCAGTTTAATTAGTTTACAGGGGCACGGCTACACCTTC | CASSLISLQGHGYTF
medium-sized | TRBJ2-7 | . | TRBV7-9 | TGTGCCAGCAGCTTAGACCTGGGACTTCGCTCCTACGAGCAGTACTTC | CASSLDLGLRSYEQYF
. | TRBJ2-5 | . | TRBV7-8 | TGTGCCAGCAGCTTAGCGTATACCTTCCAAGAGACCCAGTACTTC | CASSLAYTFQETQYF
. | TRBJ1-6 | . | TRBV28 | TGTGCCAGCAGTCTGGGACATAGCGGTTCACCCCTCCACTTT | CASSLGHSGSPLHF
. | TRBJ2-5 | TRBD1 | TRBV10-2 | TGCGCCAGCATTCCGGAGGTTGGGACAGGGGGCCGGGAGACCCAGTACTTC | CASIPEVGTGGRETQYF
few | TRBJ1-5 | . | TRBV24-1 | TGTGCCACCAGTGCGCCAGGGAATCAGCCCCAGCATTTT | CATSAPGNQPQHF
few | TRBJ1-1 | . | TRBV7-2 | TGTGCCAGCAGCGACAGAGGAGATAACACTGAAGCTTTCTTT | CASSDRGDNTEAFF
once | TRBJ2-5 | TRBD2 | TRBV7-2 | TGTGCCAGCAGCCTGACTAGCGGGGTGTACCAAGAGACCCAGTACTTC | CASSLTSGVYQETQYF